This T cell receptor beta chain was recovered during a study of T cell responses to AZD1222 COVID-19 vaccine. In regard to this clone: Its specificity is not known.

Study-wide results and limits: Spike-specific TCR breadth and depth were elevated following two AZD1222 doses. CD4 TCRs associated with vaccination spanned spike, dominating at 160-218 and 743-854. Reportedly, nearly half the spike-specific TCRs target unmutated variant regions. Only 5 to 7 AZD1222 recipients tested seropositive at baseline.

Libraries were prepared by immunoSEQ multiplex PCR; TCRdb keeps only in-frame clonotypes and omits some of them. Of approximately 110,000 clones listed, roughly 90% are singletons. V was clipped by 3 bases and J by 10 bases; unmatched bases: 6. The CDR3 has 15 residues. The germline gives CDR1 SGDLS, CDR2 YYNGEE. The origin of this receptor is an adult in good health. The starting material was peripheral blood, obtained on day 0 of AZD1222 vaccination. The chain combines TRBV9 with TRBJ2-1, with 14 bases identical to TRBD2. The CDR3 coding sequence is TGTGCCAGCAGCGCGACTAGCGGGAGGGCCCAAGAGCAGTTCTTC. Translating it yields CASSATSGRAQEQFF.